This T cell receptor (beta chain) was observed in a study of graft-versus-host responses after intestinal transplantation. The time point is: postoperative day 105 after intestinal transplantation (dayNNNN = postoperative day). Graft material was processed, releasing intraepithelial and lamina propria lymphocytes. Study conclusions and caveats: The marrow of recipients harbored GvH clones, and ileum or blood showed some of them first.

Profiled with immunoSEQ multiplex PCR; TCRdb holds only in-frame clones, not every one. The repertoire includes several thousand clones, roughly four fifths of them detected once, and around 7% sits in the top ten. The CDR3 is 14 amino acids. Germline V lookup: CDR1 MNHEY, CDR2 SMNVEV (reference sequence). Trimming removed 3 bases from V and 7 bases from J; junction bases left unmatched: 2. In its sample, this clone was seen once. Its antigen is not known. This chain connects TRBV27 to TRBJ1-6, with 8 bases lining up with TRBD1. The starting material was ileum tissue, obtained 105 days after intestinal transplantation. The sequence derives from a human patient who received an intestinal transplant, so some T cells may come from the graft donor. The CDR3 here is CASSFWTGNSPLHF. In nucleotides, the CDR3 is TGTGCCAGCAGTTTTTGGACAGGGAATTCACCCCTCCACTTT.